This T cell receptor beta chain was identified in a study of T cells after yellow fever vaccination. TCRdb itself ran the 5' RACE reads through MiXCR, one entry per CDR3 protein. This table has roughly 32,000 distinct CDR3 sequences, approximately 7% appearing once. This CDR3 region has 15 residues. V shed 0 bases and J 4 bases; nucleotides not matched to a gene: 3. Germline V gene sequence: CDR1 SGHNT, CDR2 YYREEE (reference sequence). This sequence was found in a man between 18 and 35 years old who received the YFV17D yellow fever vaccine. The chain joins TRBV5-4 to TRBJ2-3, with TRBD2 matching 9 bases. The material sequenced was PBMCs, either bulk or a sorted T-cell subset (CD4+, CD8+, memory, or dextramer-sorted; not recorded which), taken on the day of the first yellow fever vaccination. The CDR3 DNA follows: TGTGCCAGCAGCTTGGCCGGCGGGGGGGCAGATACGCAGTATTTT. Amino acids: CASSLAGGGADTQYF.